The entry below describes one T cell receptor (beta chain). Its antigen remains unidentified. Naive CD8 cells, CD45RO-negative and positively selected for CCR7, excluded terminally differentiated effector memory CD45RA+ cells. Participating donors were healthy, HIV-negative adults free of recent acute infections or vaccinations. Sequencing was performed with immunoSEQ multiplex PCR; in TCRdb, only in-frame clones are kept and a portion is missing. Among millions of clones listed, over 85% were seen once. This entry belongs to a study of shared clonotypes between healthy human individuals. Study-level results: Despite large depth, rarefaction showed incomplete sorted-subset sequencing. Sampling covered blood only; tissue repertoires likely differ.

The CDR3 is 13 amino acids. The germline V gene has CDR1 ENHRY and CDR2 SYGVKD. Trimming took off 3 bases at V and 3 bases at J, with 9 bases between the two ends. The TCR was taken from a man between 18 and 35 years old in good health. Sequenced input: naive CD8+ T cells sorted from blood. This rearrangement joins TRBV10-3 to TRBJ2-7; either TRBD1 or TRBD2 may fit D (5 bases each). The CDR3 region has the DNA TGTGCCATCAGTGAAGAGGGGCACTACGAGCAGTACTTC. It translates to CAISEEGHYEQYF.